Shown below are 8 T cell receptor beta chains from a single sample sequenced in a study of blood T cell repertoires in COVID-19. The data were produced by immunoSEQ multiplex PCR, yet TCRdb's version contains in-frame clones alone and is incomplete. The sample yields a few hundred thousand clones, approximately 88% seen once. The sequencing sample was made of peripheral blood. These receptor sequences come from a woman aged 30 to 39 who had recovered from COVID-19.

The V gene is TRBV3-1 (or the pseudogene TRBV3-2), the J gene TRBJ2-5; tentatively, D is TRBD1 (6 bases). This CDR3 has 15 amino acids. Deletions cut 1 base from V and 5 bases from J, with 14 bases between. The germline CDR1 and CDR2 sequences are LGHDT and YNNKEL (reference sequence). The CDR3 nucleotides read TGTGCCAGCAGCCAAGGTACAGGGCCTACGGAGACCCAGTACTTC. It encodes CASSQGTGPTETQYF.

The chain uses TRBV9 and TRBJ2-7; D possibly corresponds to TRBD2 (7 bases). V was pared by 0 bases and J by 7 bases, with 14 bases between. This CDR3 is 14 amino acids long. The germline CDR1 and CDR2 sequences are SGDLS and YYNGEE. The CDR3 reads CASSVEGGAREQYF. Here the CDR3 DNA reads TGTGCCAGCAGCGTAGAAGGGGGGGCGAGGGAGCAGTACTTC.

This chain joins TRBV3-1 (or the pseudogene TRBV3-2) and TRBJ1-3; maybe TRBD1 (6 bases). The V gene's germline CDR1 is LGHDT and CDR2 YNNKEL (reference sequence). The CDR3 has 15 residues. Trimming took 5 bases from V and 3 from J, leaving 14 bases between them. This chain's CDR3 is CASSITGLGGNTIYF. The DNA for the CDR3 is TGTGCCAGCAGCATTACAGGGTTAGGTGGAAACACCATATATTTT.

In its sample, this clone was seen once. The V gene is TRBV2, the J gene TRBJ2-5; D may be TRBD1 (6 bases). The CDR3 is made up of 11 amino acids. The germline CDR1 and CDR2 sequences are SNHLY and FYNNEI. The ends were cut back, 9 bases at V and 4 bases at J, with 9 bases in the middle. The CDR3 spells CASSGVETQYF. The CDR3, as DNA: TGTGCCAGTTCAGGGGTAGAGACCCAGTACTTC. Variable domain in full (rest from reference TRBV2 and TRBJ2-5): EPEVTQTPSHQVTQMGQEVILRCVPISNHLYFYWYRQILGQKVEFLVSFYNNEISEKSEIFDDQFSVERPDGSNFTLKIRSTKLEDSAMYFCASSGVETQYFGPGTRLLVL.

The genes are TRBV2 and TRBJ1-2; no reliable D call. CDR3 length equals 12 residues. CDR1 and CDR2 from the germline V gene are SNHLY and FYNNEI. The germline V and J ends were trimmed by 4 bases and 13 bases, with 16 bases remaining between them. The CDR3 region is CASSVSNRHPTF. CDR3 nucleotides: TGTGCCAGCAGTGTTAGTAACAGACACCCCACCTTC.

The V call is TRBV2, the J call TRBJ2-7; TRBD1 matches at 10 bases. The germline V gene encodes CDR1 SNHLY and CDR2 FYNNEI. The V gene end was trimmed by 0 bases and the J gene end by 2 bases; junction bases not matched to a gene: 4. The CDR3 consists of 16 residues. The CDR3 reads CASSEALGTGAYEQYF. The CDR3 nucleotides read TGTGCCAGCAGTGAAGCGCTTGGGACAGGGGCCTACGAGCAGTACTTC.

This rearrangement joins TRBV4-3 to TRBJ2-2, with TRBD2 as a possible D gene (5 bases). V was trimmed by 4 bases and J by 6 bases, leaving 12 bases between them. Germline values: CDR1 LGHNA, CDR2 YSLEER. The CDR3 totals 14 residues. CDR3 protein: CASSLTTSAGELFF. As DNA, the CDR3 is TGCGCCAGCAGCCTCACCACTAGTGCCGGGGAGCTGTTTTTT.

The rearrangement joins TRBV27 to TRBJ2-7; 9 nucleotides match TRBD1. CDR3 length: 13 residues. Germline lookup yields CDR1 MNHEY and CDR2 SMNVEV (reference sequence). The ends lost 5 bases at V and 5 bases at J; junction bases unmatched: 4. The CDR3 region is CASSLDRGNEQYF. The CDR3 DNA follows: TGTGCCAGCAGTCTCGACAGGGGGAACGAGCAGTACTTC.